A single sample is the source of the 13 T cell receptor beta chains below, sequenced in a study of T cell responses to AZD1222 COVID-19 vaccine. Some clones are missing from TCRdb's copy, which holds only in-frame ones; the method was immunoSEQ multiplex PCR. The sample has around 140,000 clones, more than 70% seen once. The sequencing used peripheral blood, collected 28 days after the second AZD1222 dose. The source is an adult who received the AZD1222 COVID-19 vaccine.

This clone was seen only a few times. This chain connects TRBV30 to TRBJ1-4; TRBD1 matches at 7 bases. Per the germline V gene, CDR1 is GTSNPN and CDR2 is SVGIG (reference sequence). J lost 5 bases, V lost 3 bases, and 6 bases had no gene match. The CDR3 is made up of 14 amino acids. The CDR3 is CAWRRTGGNEKLFF. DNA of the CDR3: TGTGCCTGGAGAAGGACAGGCGGGAATGAAAAACTGTTTTTT.

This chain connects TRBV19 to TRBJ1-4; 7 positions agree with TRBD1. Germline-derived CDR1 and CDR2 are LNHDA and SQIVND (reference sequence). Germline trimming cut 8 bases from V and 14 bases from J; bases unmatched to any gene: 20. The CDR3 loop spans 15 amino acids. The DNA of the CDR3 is TGTGCCAGTGCTAAAGGGACAGAGGTCCCTTTCGGGCTGTTTTTT. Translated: CASAKGTEVPFGLFF.

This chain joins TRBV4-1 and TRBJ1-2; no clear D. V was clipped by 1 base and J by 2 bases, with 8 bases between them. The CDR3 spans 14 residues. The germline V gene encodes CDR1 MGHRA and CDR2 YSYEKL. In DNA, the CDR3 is TGCGCCAGCAGCCAAGTACGAGGAAACTATGGCTACACCTTC. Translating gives CASSQVRGNYGYTF.

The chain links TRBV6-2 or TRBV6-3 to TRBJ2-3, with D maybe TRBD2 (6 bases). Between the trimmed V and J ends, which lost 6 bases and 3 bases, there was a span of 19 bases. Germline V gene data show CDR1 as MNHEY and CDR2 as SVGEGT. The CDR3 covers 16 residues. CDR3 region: CASSSILQLATDTQYF. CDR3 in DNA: TGTGCCAGCAGCTCGATATTGCAACTAGCAACAGATACGCAGTATTTT.

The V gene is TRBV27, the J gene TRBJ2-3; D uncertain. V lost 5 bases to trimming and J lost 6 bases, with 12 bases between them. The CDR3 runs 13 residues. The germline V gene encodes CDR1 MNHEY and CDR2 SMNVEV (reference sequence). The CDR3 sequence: CASSTLGGDTQYF. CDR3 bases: TGTGCCAGCAGTACGTTAGGTGGTGATACGCAGTATTTT.

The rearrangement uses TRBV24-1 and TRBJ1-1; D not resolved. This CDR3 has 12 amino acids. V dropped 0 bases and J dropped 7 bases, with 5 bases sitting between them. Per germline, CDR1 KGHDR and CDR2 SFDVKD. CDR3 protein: CATSDLSGEAFF. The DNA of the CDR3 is TGTGCCACCAGTGATTTGAGTGGTGAAGCTTTCTTT.

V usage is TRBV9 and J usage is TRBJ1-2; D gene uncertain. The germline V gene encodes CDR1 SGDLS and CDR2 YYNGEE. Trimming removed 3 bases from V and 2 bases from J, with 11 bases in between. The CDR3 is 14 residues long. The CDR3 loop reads CASSADGRNYGYTF. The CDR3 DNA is TGTGCCAGCAGCGCGGACGGGCGAAACTATGGCTACACCTTC.

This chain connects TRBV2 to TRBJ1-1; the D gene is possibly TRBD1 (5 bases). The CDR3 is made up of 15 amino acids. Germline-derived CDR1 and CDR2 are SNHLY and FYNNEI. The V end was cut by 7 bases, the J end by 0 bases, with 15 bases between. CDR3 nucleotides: TGTGCCAGCACAGGGCTGCAGGGCTTGAACACTGAAGCTTTCTTT. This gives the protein CASTGLQGLNTEAFF.

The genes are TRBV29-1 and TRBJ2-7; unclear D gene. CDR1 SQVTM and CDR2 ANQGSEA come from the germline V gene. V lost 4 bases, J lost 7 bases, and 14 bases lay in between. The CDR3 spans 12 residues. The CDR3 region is CSVGLSVGEQYF. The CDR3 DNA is TGCAGCGTTGGCCTCAGTGTCGGGGAGCAGTACTTC.

The CDR3 is CASSHDSLNYGYTF. Written as DNA, the CDR3 is TGTGCCAGCTCACATGACAGCCTAAACTATGGCTACACCTTC. The chain employs TRBV9 and TRBJ1-2; tentative D call: TRBD1 (5 bases). The germline gives CDR1 SGDLS, CDR2 YYNGEE. The V end was cut by 7 bases, the J end by 2 bases, with 15 bases between. This CDR3 is 14 amino acids long.

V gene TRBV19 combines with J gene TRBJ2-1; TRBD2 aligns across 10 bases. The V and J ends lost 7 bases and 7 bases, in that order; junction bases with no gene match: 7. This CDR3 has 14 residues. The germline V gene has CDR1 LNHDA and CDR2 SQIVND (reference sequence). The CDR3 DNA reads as TGTGCCAGTATGGCTAGCGGGAGAGGGAATGAGCAGTTCTTC. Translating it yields CASMASGRGNEQFF.

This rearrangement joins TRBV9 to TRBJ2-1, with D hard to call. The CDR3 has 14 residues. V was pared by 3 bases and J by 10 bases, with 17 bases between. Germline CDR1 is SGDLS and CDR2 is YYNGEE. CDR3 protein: CASSDSPHSSEQFF. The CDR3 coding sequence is TGTGCCAGCAGCGACAGCCCTCATTCGTCCGAGCAGTTCTTC.

The DNA of the CDR3 is TGTGCCAGCAGCGTAGGGACACGATACACTGAAGCTTTCTTT. It yields the protein CASSVGTRYTEAFF. This rearrangement joins TRBV7-9 to TRBJ1-1; possible D gene TRBD1, 6 bases. Germline CDR1 SEHNR, CDR2 FQNEAQ (reference sequence). The CDR3 loop spans 14 amino acids. V was trimmed by 5 bases and J by 3 bases, leaving 13 bases between them.